The 7 T cell receptor beta chains below all came from one sample that was sequenced in a study of identical twins. TCRdb reprocessed the 5' RACE reads with MiXCR, giving one entry per CDR3 protein. The data hold about 890,000 distinct CDR3 sequences, with around an eighth observed a single time. The sample was also linked to a second study, of yellow fever vaccine responses in identical twins.

The sequenced material came from PBMCs. The receptors were gathered from a woman aged 18-29 years in good health.

This clonotype was picked up a small number of times. The genes are TRBV15 and TRBJ2-7; 8 bases align to TRBD2. The CDR3 length is 16 residues. CDR1 LNHNV and CDR2 YYDKDF come from the germline V gene (reference sequence). J lost 0 bases, V lost 5 bases, and 9 bases had no gene match. CDR3 residues: CATSEVRGGSSYEQYV. In DNA, the CDR3 is TGTGCCACCAGCGAAGTCCGGGGGGGAAGCTCCTACGAGCAGTACGTC.

This clonotype turned up a few times. This chain connects TRBV6-2 or TRBV6-3 to TRBJ1-6; D remains unclear. The CDR3 is 11 residues long. V lost 2 bases, J lost 10 bases, and 3 bases lay in between. Germline CDR1 is MNHEY and CDR2 is SVGEGT. The CDR3 bases are TGTGCCAGCAGTTACGAGTCACCCCTCCACTTT. Its translation is CASSYESPLHF.

A few counts support this clonotype. CDR3 nucleotides: TGTGCCAGCAGCTCGGAAGACAATGAGCAGTTCTTC. Its protein product is CASSSEDNEQFF. The chain couples TRBV11-3 to TRBJ2-1; no clear D. Germline CDR1 and CDR2: SGHNT and YENEEA. V gave up 4 bases and J gave up 5 bases, with 6 bases separating them. The CDR3 sequence is 12 residues long.

This clonotype showed up many times. V is TRBV20-1 and J is TRBJ2-1, with no clear D. The CDR3 spans 13 residues. The V end was cut by 5 bases, the J end by 1 base, with 9 bases between. Germline values: CDR1 DFQATT, CDR2 SNEGSKA (reference sequence). Written as DNA, the CDR3 is TGCAGTGCTGGTATAGGTTCCTACAATGAGCAGTTCTTC. Protein product: CSAGIGSYNEQFF.

This clonotype was detected a few times. This sequence joins TRBV29-1 and TRBJ2-7; D possibly corresponds to TRBD1 (5 bases). The germline V gene has CDR1 SQVTM and CDR2 ANQGSEA. The CDR3 loop spans 12 amino acids. V was cut by 6 bases and J by 0 bases, with 9 bases left in between. The CDR3 sequence is CSVGPSSYEQYV. DNA for the CDR3: TGCAGCGTGGGGCCGAGCTCCTACGAGCAGTACGTC.

This clonotype was seen a few times. The V gene is TRBV5-8, the J gene TRBJ2-7; possible D gene TRBD1, 6 bases. CDR3 length: 14 residues. CDR1 SGHTS and CDR2 YDEGEE come from the germline V gene. V was pared by 3 bases and J by 0 bases, with 10 bases between. Written as DNA, the CDR3 is TGTGCCAGCAGCTCCGTACAGGGCTCCTACGAGCAGTACGTC. Amino acid sequence: CASSSVQGSYEQYV.

This clonotype occurred a few times. The rearrangement uses TRBV7-9 and TRBJ2-5; no clear D gene. CDR1 and CDR2 (germline): SEHNR, FQNEAQ (reference sequence). Between the trimmed V and J ends, which lost 5 bases and 4 bases, there was a span of 14 bases. This CDR3 is built from 14 residues. The CDR3 nucleotides are TGTGCCAGCAGCCCAACGTTAAGAGGAGAGACCCAGTACTTC. It translates to CASSPTLRGETQYF.